This passage covers 32 T cell receptor beta chains from one sample sequenced in a study of blood T cell repertoires in COVID-19. Data came from immunoSEQ multiplex PCR; TCRdb stores just in-frame clones and leaves some out. This sample has around 60,000 clones, with about 88% found just once. Sequenced input: peripheral blood. These TCRs come from a man aged 65 to 85 with acute or convalescent COVID-19.

V is TRBV6-5 and J is TRBJ1-2; 8 bases align to TRBD1. The CDR3 is 15 amino acids. Germline CDR1 and CDR2: MNHEY and SVGAGI. Trimming at V came to 6 bases and at J to 2 bases, leaving 8 bases not matched to a gene. CDR3 sequence: CASRDPGQVNYGYTF. CDR3 DNA sequence: TGTGCCAGCAGAGATCCGGGACAGGTGAACTATGGCTACACCTTC.

The chain uses TRBV6-5 and TRBJ1-2; D gene uncertain. Germline V gene lookup returns CDR1 MNHEY and CDR2 SVGAGI. The CDR3 has 16 amino acids. The germline V and J ends were trimmed by 0 bases and 8 bases, with 19 bases remaining between them. The CDR3 spells CASSYSLRGRPDGYTF. CDR3 in DNA: TGTGCCAGCAGTTACTCGCTTCGGGGAAGGCCTGACGGCTACACCTTC.

The chain combines TRBV5-5 with TRBJ2-4; D is possibly TRBD1 (6 bases). Germline V gives CDR1 SGHKS, CDR2 YYEKEE (reference sequence). This CDR3 is 15 amino acids long. Trimming shortened V by 4 bases and J by 7 bases, and 18 bases separated the two germline ends. The CDR3 DNA is TGTGCCAGCAGCCCCAGGGGAGCGGCTCGGAACATTCAGTACTTC. Residues: CASSPRGAARNIQYF.

V is TRBV3-1 (or the pseudogene TRBV3-2) and J is TRBJ2-4; D is perhaps TRBD2 (5 bases). Between the trimmed V and J ends, which lost 4 bases and 0 bases, there was a span of 13 bases. This CDR3 region has 16 residues. Germline CDR1 LGHDT, CDR2 YNNKEL (reference sequence). The CDR3 protein is CASSPLPDLAKNIQYF. The CDR3, as DNA: TGTGCCAGCAGCCCACTTCCGGACTTAGCCAAAAACATTCAGTACTTC.

This chain uses TRBV5-1 with TRBJ2-3, with a possible D match to TRBD2 (6 bases). V was cut by 9 bases and J by 4 bases, with 24 bases left in between. Germline CDR1 and CDR2: SGHRS and YFSETQ. CDR3 size: 16 residues. CDR3 residues: CATQTGGGVGADTQYF. In DNA, the CDR3 is TGCGCCACCCAAACCGGGGGAGGAGTTGGAGCAGATACGCAGTATTTT.

The chain uses TRBV2 and TRBJ2-3; 9 bases agree with TRBD1. The V and J ends lost 6 bases and 3 bases, in that order; junction bases with no gene match: 7. From germline, CDR1 is SNHLY and CDR2 FYNNEI. The CDR3 length is 15 residues. CDR3: CASRRTGDLTDTQYF. CDR3 DNA sequence: TGTGCCAGCAGGAGGACAGGGGATCTAACAGATACGCAGTATTTT.

The chain joins TRBV28 to TRBJ2-1, with D perhaps matching TRBD2 (6 bases). Trimming took off 9 bases at V and 0 bases at J, with 18 bases between the two ends. The germline CDR1 and CDR2 sequences are MDHEN and SYDVKM. CDR3 size: 16 residues. This CDR3 reads CASRNGGRSSYNEQFF. As DNA, the CDR3 is TGTGCCAGTAGGAACGGGGGACGGAGCTCCTACAATGAGCAGTTCTTC.

This chain uses TRBV6-5 with TRBJ2-2; D is perhaps TRBD2 (5 bases). The length of the CDR3 is 16 residues. V was clipped by 4 bases and J by 6 bases, with 18 bases between them. Germline V gene sequence: CDR1 MNHEY, CDR2 SVGAGI. The CDR3 region has the DNA TGTGCCAGCAGTTTCCTCCGGGGAGAAGGGCCCGGGGAGCTGTTTTTT. It specifies CASSFLRGEGPGELFF.

This rearrangement joins TRBV27 to TRBJ1-5, with D tentatively TRBD1 (6 bases). The CDR3 runs to 15 residues. Germline values: CDR1 MNHEY, CDR2 SMNVEV (reference sequence). Trimming stripped 7 bases from V and 12 bases from J, with 25 bases between. The CDR3 DNA reads TGTGCCAGCAAGCTAACCGGGACAACCTTATCCTTCCAGCATTTT. Its translation: CASKLTGTTLSFQHF.

The genes are TRBV5-4 and TRBJ2-5, with 10 nucleotides matching TRBD2. Trimming took 3 bases from V and 3 from J; bases not matched to a gene: 5. In germline, CDR1 is SGHNT, CDR2 YYREEE (reference sequence). The CDR3 is 15 residues long. The CDR3 is CASSSVSGGKETQYF. CDR3 in DNA: TGTGCCAGCAGCTCCGTTAGCGGGGGGAAAGAGACCCAGTACTTC.

V and J are TRBV5-6 and TRBJ1-5; D perhaps matches TRBD1 (5 bases). The ends were cut back, 4 bases at V and 2 bases at J, with 22 bases in the middle. Germline values: CDR1 SGHDT, CDR2 YYEEEE. The CDR3 consists of 18 residues. This CDR3 reads CASSPPGGRAGGNQPQHF. The CDR3 nucleotides read TGTGCCAGCAGCCCCCCGGGAGGCAGGGCGGGGGGCAATCAGCCCCAGCATTTT.

The chain couples TRBV7-9 to TRBJ1-1; D call uncertain. Germline V gene data show CDR1 as SEHNR and CDR2 as FQNEAQ (reference sequence). CDR3 length equals 14 residues. V shed 6 bases and J shed 0 bases, with 11 bases lying between them. The CDR3 here is CASSLTNMNTEAFF. The CDR3 bases are TGTGCCAGCAGTCTTACCAACATGAACACTGAAGCTTTCTTT.

The chain couples TRBV27 to TRBJ2-3, with a tentative D call TRBD1 (5 bases). Germline V CDR1 and CDR2: MNHEY, SMNVEV (reference sequence). V lost 6 bases and J 5 bases, leaving 12 bases between the germline ends. The CDR3 is 13 amino acids. The CDR3 loop reads CASRGRVLDTQYF. The CDR3 coding sequence is TGTGCCAGCAGGGGCAGGGTCTTAGATACGCAGTATTTT.

The chain joins TRBV5-4 to TRBJ1-3; no definite D call. The CDR3 totals 12 residues. Germline lookup yields CDR1 SGHNT and CDR2 YYREEE (reference sequence). Trimming pared 3 bases from V and 4 bases from J, leaving 5 bases between. CDR3 coding DNA: TGTGCCAGCAGCTCACAGGGAAACACCATATATTTT. Translation gives CASSSQGNTIYF. The full variable domain, rest sourced from reference TRBV5-4 and TRBJ1-3, is ETGVTQSPTHLIKTRGQQVTLRCSSQSGHNTVSWYQQALGQGPQFIFQYYREEENGRGNFPPRFSGLQFPNYSSELNVNALELDDSALYLCASSSQGNTIYFGEGSWLTVV.

V usage is TRBV7-2 and J usage is TRBJ2-5; perhaps TRBD2 as D (7 bases). Germline V gene data show CDR1 as SGHTA and CDR2 as FQGNSA. CDR3 length: 18 residues. The V and J ends lost 4 bases and 5 bases respectively, with 26 bases between them. The CDR3 DNA is TGTGCCAGCAGCTCCACCCTAGGGGGGGGCGCTAGGAGGGAGACCCAGTACTTC. Its protein product is CASSSTLGGGARRETQYF.

Remarks on this clone: At one end the junction does not follow the germline gene, possibly because of a read error. This sequence joins TRBV9 and TRBJ2-3; 8 bases fit TRBD2. Germline-derived CDR1 and CDR2 are SGDLS and YYNGEE. CDR3 size: 16 residues. In DNA form, the CDR3 reads TGTGCCAGCAACGTAGACGCGGGGGGTAGCACAGATACGCAGTATTTT. This encodes CASNVDAGGSTDTQYF.

This chain connects TRBV24-1 to TRBJ2-1, with D perhaps matching TRBD1 (5 bases). The V gene's germline CDR1 is KGHDR and CDR2 SFDVKD. Trimming shortened V by 3 bases and J by 7 bases, and 15 bases separated the two germline ends. The CDR3 loop spans 15 amino acids. The CDR3 loop reads CATSDVDQGLNEQFF. The CDR3 bases are TGTGCCACCAGTGATGTAGACCAGGGATTGAATGAGCAGTTCTTC.

The rearrangement links TRBV5-6 to TRBJ2-7; 8 nucleotides line up with TRBD1. The CDR3 covers 15 residues. Trimming at V came to 0 bases and at J to 4 bases, leaving 6 bases not matched to a gene. CDR1 and CDR2 from the germline V gene are SGHDT and YYEEEE. The CDR3 region has the DNA TGTGCCAGCAGCTTGGCCGCGACAGGGGCTTACGAGCAGTACTTC. Amino acid sequence: CASSLAATGAYEQYF.

The V gene is TRBV6-5, the J gene TRBJ1-3; TRBD1 matches at 8 bases. Looked up from germline, CDR1 is MNHEY and CDR2 is SVGAGI. This CDR3 has 15 amino acids. Trimming at V came to 2 bases and at J to 4 bases, leaving 4 bases not matched to a gene. The CDR3 loop reads CASSYQDRAGNTIYF. In nucleotides, the CDR3 is TGTGCCAGCAGTTACCAGGACAGGGCGGGAAACACCATATATTTT.

V usage is TRBV2 and J usage is TRBJ1-5; TRBD1 is a possible D gene (5 bases). From germline, CDR1 is SNHLY and CDR2 FYNNEI. This CDR3 has 15 residues. V was cut by 6 bases and J by 6 bases, with 18 bases left in between. DNA for the CDR3: TGTGCCAGCAGCGAGTGGGGCCAGGGAGGTCAGCCCCAGCATTTT. The encoded protein is CASSEWGQGGQPQHF.

This chain connects TRBV27 to TRBJ1-1, with D perhaps TRBD1 (5 bases). The CDR3 is made up of 15 amino acids. V shed 7 bases and J shed 3 bases, with 18 bases lying between them. Germline CDR1 and CDR2: MNHEY and SMNVEV (reference sequence). CDR3 DNA sequence: TGTGCCAGCAATTTCATCGCCGGGGGGGACACTGAAGCTTTCTTT. Amino acid sequence: CASNFIAGGDTEAFF.

This sequence joins TRBV19 and TRBJ1-1, with D perhaps matching TRBD1 (5 bases). Per germline, CDR1 LNHDA and CDR2 SQIVND (reference sequence). Trimming removed 3 bases from V and 1 base from J, with 12 bases in between. The CDR3 has 15 residues. For the CDR3, the DNA is TGTGCCAGTAGTATCTCAGGGTTGGGGAACACTGAAGCTTTCTTT. Protein product: CASSISGLGNTEAFF.

The chain is built from TRBV29-1 and TRBJ2-1; 9 positions match TRBD1. V dropped 4 bases and J dropped 9; count of bases not matched to a gene: 4. CDR1 SQVTM and CDR2 ANQGSEA come from the germline V gene. There are 12 residues in the CDR3. The CDR3 spells CSVVGTGTEQFF. CDR3 bases: TGCAGCGTTGTGGGGACAGGGACTGAGCAGTTCTTC.

The chain recombines TRBV28 with TRBJ2-1; TRBD2 is a possible D gene (5 bases). V shed 5 bases and J shed 4 bases, with 18 bases lying between them. Per germline, CDR1 MDHEN and CDR2 SYDVKM. The CDR3 has 16 residues. The CDR3 region is CASSARLQIVYNEQFF. The CDR3 bases are TGTGCCAGCAGTGCGCGACTACAAATAGTATACAATGAGCAGTTCTTC.

This clone was observed a single time. The chain recombines TRBV4-3 with TRBJ2-7, with 11 bases fitting TRBD1. The CDR3 sequence is 15 residues long. Per germline, CDR1 LGHNA and CDR2 YSLEER. J gave up 5 bases and V 5 bases, and 8 bases lay outside the gene matches. CDR3 amino acids: CASSKGQGAIHEQYF. The CDR3 coding sequence is TGCGCCAGCAGCAAAGGACAGGGGGCGATCCACGAGCAGTACTTC.

This chain links TRBV5-1 with TRBJ2-7; tentatively, D is TRBD1 (5 bases). V lost 4 bases, J lost 3 bases, and 8 bases lay in between. The germline CDR1 and CDR2 sequences are SGHRS and YFSETQ. The CDR3 extends over 12 amino acids. Here the CDR3 DNA reads TGCGCCAGCAGCGACAGAGGCTACGAGCAGTACTTC. Amino acids: CASSDRGYEQYF.

This chain uses TRBV19 with TRBJ2-1; tentatively, D is TRBD2 (7 bases). Deletions cut 7 bases from V and 7 bases from J, with 20 bases between. The CDR3 runs to 15 residues. Germline V gives CDR1 LNHDA, CDR2 SQIVND (reference sequence). The CDR3 reads CASKLGLGGRNEQFF. CDR3 bases: TGTGCCAGTAAACTAGGACTAGGGGGACGGAATGAGCAGTTCTTC.

V gene TRBV5-4 combines with J gene TRBJ1-3, with a tentative D call TRBD1 (6 bases). The ends were cut back, 4 bases at V and 2 bases at J, with 7 bases in the middle. The CDR3 extends over 13 amino acids. CDR1 and CDR2 (germline): SGHNT, YYREEE (reference sequence). The CDR3 sequence: CASSRDTGNTIYF. Here the CDR3 DNA reads TGTGCCAGCAGCCGGGACACTGGAAACACCATATATTTT.

J is TRBJ2-2 and V is TRBV5-5, with a possible D match to TRBD1 (6 bases). This CDR3 region has 14 residues. CDR1 and CDR2 (germline): SGHKS, YYEKEE (reference sequence). Trimming stripped 3 bases from V and 6 bases from J, with 12 bases between. CDR3 loop: CASSSYRDPGELFF. The CDR3 DNA reads as TGTGCCAGCAGCTCTTACAGGGACCCCGGGGAGCTGTTTTTT. Complete variable domain (other parts from reference TRBV5-5 and TRBJ2-2): DAGVTQSPTHLIKTRGQQVTLRCSPISGHKSVSWYQQVLGQGPQFIFQYYEKEERGRGNFPDRFSARQFPNYSSELNVNALLLGDSALYLCASSSYRDPGELFFGEGSRLTVL.

The V call is TRBV28, the J call TRBJ1-5; D not resolved. V was trimmed by 3 bases and J by 3 bases, leaving 12 bases between them. The CDR3 has 15 amino acids. Germline loops: CDR1 MDHEN, CDR2 SYDVKM. The CDR3 is CASSFQLAYNQPQHF. CDR3 bases: TGTGCCAGCAGTTTCCAGTTAGCATACAATCAGCCCCAGCATTTT.

This sequence joins TRBV6-5 and TRBJ1-1; D ambiguous. This CDR3 spans 14 amino acids. Per the germline V gene, CDR1 is MNHEY and CDR2 is SVGAGI. Trimming stripped 6 bases from V and 0 bases from J, with 11 bases between. The CDR3 spells CASSFGEMNTEAFF. CDR3 coding DNA: TGTGCCAGCAGCTTCGGGGAGATGAACACTGAAGCTTTCTTT.

This rearrangement joins TRBV11-1 to TRBJ2-3, with TRBD1 matching 7 bases. Germline V gene lookup returns CDR1 SGHAT and CDR2 FQDESV (reference sequence). This CDR3 comprises 14 residues. The V gene end was trimmed by 5 bases and the J gene end by 5 bases; junction bases not matched to a gene: 7. The CDR3 bases are TGTGCCAGCAGCCCTGACAGGGTGCGAGATACGCAGTATTTT. Protein: CASSPDRVRDTQYF.